The T cell receptor (beta chain) under discussion was sequenced for a study of prognosis after radiotherapy for stage I lung cancer. Across the whole study: Medical inoperability applied to all of the non-small cell lung cancer patients. The biologically effective dose of the SBRT radiotherapy was at least 100 Gy, given over 3 to 5 fractions.

Whole-study findings and limits: Unique TCR clone counts dropped after stereotactic body radiation therapy, from a median of around 9,500 to 6,500.

V was pared by 0 bases and J by 1 base, with 12 bases of the junction left unmatched. Germline V gene lookup returns CDR1 SGHRS and CDR2 YFSETQ. CDR3 length: 19 amino acids. Multiplex PCR, run in two rounds, amplified TCR beta CDR3 from genomic DNA. The first PCR round targeted every TRBV and TRBJ gene with specific primers. TCRdb passed the multiplex PCR reads through MiXCR, listing each CDR3 protein once. This table has 13,000 to 15,000 distinct CDR3 sequences, around 30% appearing once. A draw of around 6.2 milliliters of peripheral blood took place at each of two time points. This clonotype was recorded many times. Its antigen is currently unknown.

The chain employs TRBV5-1 and TRBJ2-7; TRBD2 agrees at 11 bases. The receptor comes from a donor aged 50 or older with non-small cell lung cancer. Sequences were derived from PBMCs, sampled before or after stereotactic body radiation therapy (not recorded which). The CDR3 bases are TGCGCCAGCAGCTTGGTGGTGACTAGCGGGACCCTCGGGTCCTACGAGCAGTACTTC. Its translation is CASSLVVTSGTLGSYEQYF.